This T cell receptor (beta chain) comes out of a study of beta chain features in type 1 diabetes. Study-wide findings and caveats: Researchers report that Type 1 diabetes patients had moderately but significantly shorter TCRB CDR3s across all four CD4+ subsets.

The authors reverse transcribed all of the isolated RNA, so sequencing captured expressed TCRB transcripts. The table came from immunoSEQ multiplex PCR; TCRdb's copy has only in-frame clones and leaves some out. There are tens of thousands of clones in the sample; roughly 41% occur only once, and 1.4% to 1.5% lies in the top ten. Of note for this clone: The antigen remains undetermined.

The CDR3 extends over 13 amino acids. V lost 5 bases and J 9 bases, leaving 14 bases between the germline ends. Germline-derived CDR1 and CDR2 are KGHSH and LQKENI. The single heparinised draw taken from each donor contained roughly 110 mL of blood on average. Sequencing was carried out using Tregs from blood. The sequence came from a man under 40 with type 1 diabetes. The V gene is TRBV18, the J gene TRBJ2-1, with a weak D call TRBD1 (6 bases). The CDR3 region has the DNA TGTGCCAGCTCAGTACAGGGTCGGGGTGAGCAGTTCTTC. Translating it yields CASSVQGRGEQFF. Drawing the rest from reference TRBV18 and TRBJ2-1, the complete variable domain is NAGVMQNPRHLVRRRGQEARLRCSPMKGHSHVYWYRQLPEEGLKFMVYLQKENIIDESGMPKERFSAEFPKEGPSILRIQQVVRGDSAAYFCASSVQGRGEQFFGPGTRLTVL.